This T cell receptor (beta chain) derives from a study of T cell responses to AZD1222 COVID-19 vaccine. In the case of this clone: As yet, its antigen is unknown.

Sequenced by immunoSEQ multiplex PCR; TCRdb stores in-frame clones only, minus some. The repertoire holds some 140,000 clones, with 92% as singletons. The germline V gene encodes CDR1 SGDLS and CDR2 YYNGEE. J lost 3 bases, V lost 3 bases, and 8 bases had no gene match. The CDR3 sequence is 17 residues long. Study-wide findings and caveats: Most donors were white British, females outnumbered males, and clonal diversity was possibly underestimated.

The sequencing used peripheral blood, collected on day 0 of AZD1222 vaccination. V and J are TRBV9 and TRBJ1-4, with 10 bases aligning to TRBD1. The source is an adult in good health. The CDR3: CASSGTGGFLSNEKLFF. In DNA, the CDR3 is TGTGCCAGCAGCGGGACAGGGGGTTTTTTGTCTAATGAAAAACTGTTTTTT.